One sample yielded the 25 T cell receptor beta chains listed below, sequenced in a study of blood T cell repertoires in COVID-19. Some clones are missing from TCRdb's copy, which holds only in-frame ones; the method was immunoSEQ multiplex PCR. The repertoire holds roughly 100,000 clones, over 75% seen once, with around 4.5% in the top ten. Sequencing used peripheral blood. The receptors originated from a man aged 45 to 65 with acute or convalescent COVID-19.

The CDR3 region has the DNA TGTGCCAGCATCGGCCCGGGGAGCGAGCAGTACTTC. It encodes CASIGPGSEQYF. The chain recombines TRBV6-5 with TRBJ2-7; tentatively, D is TRBD2 (5 bases). The ends were cut back, 7 bases at V and 6 bases at J, with 13 bases in the middle. Germline loops: CDR1 MNHEY, CDR2 SVGAGI. This CDR3 has 12 residues.

The CDR3 nucleotides are TGTGCCAGTAGTCGAGGACTAGCGGGCCCAAACACCGGGGAGCTGTTTTTT. Its translation is CASSRGLAGPNTGELFF. The V gene is TRBV19, the J gene TRBJ2-2; TRBD2 agrees at 11 bases. The CDR3 length is 17 residues. Germline values: CDR1 LNHDA, CDR2 SQIVND (reference sequence). The V segment lost 5 bases and the J segment 2 bases; nucleotides outside the gene matches: 7.

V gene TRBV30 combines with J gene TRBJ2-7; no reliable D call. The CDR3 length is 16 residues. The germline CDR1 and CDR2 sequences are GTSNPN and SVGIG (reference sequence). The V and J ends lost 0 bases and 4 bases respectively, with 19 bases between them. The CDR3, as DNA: TGTGCCTGGAGTGTGGCAGCGAAAACCTACCTTTACGAGCAGTACTTC. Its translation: CAWSVAAKTYLYEQYF.

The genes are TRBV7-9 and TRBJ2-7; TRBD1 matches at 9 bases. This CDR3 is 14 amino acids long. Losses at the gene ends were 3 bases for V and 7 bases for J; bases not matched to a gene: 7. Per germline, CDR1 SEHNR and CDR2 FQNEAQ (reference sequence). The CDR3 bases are TGTGCCAGCAGCTTCGGGACAGGGTCGGTTGAGCAGTACTTC. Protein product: CASSFGTGSVEQYF.

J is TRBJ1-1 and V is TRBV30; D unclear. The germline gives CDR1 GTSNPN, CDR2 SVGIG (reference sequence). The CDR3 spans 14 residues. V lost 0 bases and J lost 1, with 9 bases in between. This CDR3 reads CAWSVSRGNTEAFF. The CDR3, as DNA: TGTGCCTGGAGTGTCTCGCGGGGGAACACTGAAGCTTTCTTT.

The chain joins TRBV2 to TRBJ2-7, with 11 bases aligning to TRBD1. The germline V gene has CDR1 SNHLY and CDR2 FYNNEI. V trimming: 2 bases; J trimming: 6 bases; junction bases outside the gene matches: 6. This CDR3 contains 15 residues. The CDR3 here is CASSETGQGVLEQYF. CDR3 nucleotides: TGTGCCAGCAGTGAAACGGGACAGGGGGTTCTCGAGCAGTACTTC.

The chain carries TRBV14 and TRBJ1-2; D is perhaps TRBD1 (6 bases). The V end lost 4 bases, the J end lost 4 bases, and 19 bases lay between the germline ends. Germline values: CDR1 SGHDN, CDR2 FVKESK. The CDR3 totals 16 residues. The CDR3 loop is CASSPPLTRGSYGYTF. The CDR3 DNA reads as TGTGCCAGCAGCCCTCCCCTAACCAGGGGAAGCTATGGCTACACCTTC.

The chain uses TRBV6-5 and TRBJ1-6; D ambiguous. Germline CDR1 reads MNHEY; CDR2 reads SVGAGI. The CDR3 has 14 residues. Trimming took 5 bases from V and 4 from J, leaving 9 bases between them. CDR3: CASSLTEYNSPLHF. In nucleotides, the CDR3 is TGTGCCAGCAGTCTTACAGAGTATAATTCACCCCTCCACTTT.

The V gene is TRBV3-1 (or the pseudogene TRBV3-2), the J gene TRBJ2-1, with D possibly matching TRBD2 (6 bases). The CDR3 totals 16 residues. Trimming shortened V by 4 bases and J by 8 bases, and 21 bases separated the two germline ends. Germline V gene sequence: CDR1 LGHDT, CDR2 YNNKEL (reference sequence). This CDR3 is CASSREGDFALYEQFF. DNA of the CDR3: TGTGCCAGCAGCCGGGAAGGGGACTTCGCCCTCTATGAGCAGTTCTTC.

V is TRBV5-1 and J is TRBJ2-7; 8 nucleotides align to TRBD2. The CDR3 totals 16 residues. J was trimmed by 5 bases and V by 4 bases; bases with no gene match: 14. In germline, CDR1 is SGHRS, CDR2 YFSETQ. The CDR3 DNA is TGCGCCAGCAGCAGGACCGGGACTAGTTATTCCGACGAGCAGTACTTC. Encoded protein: CASSRTGTSYSDEQYF.

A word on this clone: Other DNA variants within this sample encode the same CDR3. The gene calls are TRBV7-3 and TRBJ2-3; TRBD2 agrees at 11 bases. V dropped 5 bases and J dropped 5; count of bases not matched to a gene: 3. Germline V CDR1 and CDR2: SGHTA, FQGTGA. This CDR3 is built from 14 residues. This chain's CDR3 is CASSPGLAGDTQYF. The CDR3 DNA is TGTGCCAGCAGCCCAGGACTAGCGGGAGATACGCAGTATTTT.

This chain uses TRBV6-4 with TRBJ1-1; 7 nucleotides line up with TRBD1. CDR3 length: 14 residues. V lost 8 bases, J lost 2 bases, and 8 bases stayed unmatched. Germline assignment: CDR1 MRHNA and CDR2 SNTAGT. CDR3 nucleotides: TGTGCCAGCCGAGCAGGGGGATTAAACACTGAAGCTTTCTTT. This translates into CASRAGGLNTEAFF.

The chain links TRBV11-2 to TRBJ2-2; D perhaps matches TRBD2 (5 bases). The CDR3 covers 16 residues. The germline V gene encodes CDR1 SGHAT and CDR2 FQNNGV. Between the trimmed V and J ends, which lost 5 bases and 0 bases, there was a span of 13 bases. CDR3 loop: CASSPAGSTNTGELFF. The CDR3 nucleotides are TGTGCCAGCAGCCCCGCGGGTTCGACGAACACCGGGGAGCTGTTTTTT.

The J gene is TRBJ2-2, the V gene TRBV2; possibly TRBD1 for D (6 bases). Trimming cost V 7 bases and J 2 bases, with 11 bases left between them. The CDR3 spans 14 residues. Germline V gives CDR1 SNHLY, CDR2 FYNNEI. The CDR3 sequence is CASKTGTNTGELFF. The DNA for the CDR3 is TGTGCCAGCAAAACAGGGACCAACACCGGGGAGCTGTTTTTT.

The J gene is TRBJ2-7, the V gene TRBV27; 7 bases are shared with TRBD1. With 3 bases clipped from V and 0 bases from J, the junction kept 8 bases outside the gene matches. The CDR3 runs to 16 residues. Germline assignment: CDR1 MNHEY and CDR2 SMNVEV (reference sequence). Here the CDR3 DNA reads TGTGCCAGCAGTTTTGACAGGGCAGGGGCCTCCTACGAGCAGTACTTC. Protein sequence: CASSFDRAGASYEQYF.

This CDR3 reads CASSIAVLGTGELFF. The CDR3 DNA sequence: TGTGCCAGCAGCATAGCGGTACTGGGCACCGGGGAGCTGTTTTTT. V and J are TRBV5-4 and TRBJ2-2, with a tentative D call TRBD2 (6 bases). The CDR3 runs 15 residues. Germline V gene lookup returns CDR1 SGHNT and CDR2 YYREEE (reference sequence). The V and J ends lost 4 bases and 4 bases respectively, with 14 bases between them.

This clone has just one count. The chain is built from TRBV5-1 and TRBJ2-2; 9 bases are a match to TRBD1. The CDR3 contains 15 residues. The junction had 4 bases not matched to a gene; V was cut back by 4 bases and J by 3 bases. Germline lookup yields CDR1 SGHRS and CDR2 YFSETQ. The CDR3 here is CASSQGQGYTGELFF. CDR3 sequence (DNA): TGCGCCAGCAGCCAGGGACAGGGATACACCGGGGAGCTGTTTTTT.

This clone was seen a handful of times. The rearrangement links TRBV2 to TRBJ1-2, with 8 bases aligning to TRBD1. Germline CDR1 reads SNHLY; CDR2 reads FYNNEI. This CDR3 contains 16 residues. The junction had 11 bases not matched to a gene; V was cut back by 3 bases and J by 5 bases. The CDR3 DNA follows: TGTGCCAGCAGTGACTTTTCAGGGGGCTTGCGGTATGGCTACACCTTC. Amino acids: CASSDFSGGLRYGYTF.

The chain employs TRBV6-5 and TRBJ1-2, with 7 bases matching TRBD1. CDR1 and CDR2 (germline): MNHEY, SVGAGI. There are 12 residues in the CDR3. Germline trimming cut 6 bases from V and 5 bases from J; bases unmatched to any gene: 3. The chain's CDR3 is CASSDRVYGYTF. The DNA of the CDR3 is TGTGCCAGCAGCGACAGGGTGTATGGCTACACCTTC.

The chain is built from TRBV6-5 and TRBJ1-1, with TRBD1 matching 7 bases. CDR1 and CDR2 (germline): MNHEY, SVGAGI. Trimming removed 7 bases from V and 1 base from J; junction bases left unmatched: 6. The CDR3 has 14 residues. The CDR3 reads CASTRQGPNTEAFF. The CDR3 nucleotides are TGTGCCAGCACCCGACAGGGACCGAACACTGAAGCTTTCTTT.

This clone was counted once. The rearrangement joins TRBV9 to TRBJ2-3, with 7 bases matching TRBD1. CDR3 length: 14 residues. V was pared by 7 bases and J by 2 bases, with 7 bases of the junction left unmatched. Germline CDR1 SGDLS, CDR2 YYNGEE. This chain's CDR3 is CASGTAGSTDTQYF. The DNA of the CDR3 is TGTGCCAGCGGGACAGCAGGCTCCACAGATACGCAGTATTTT.

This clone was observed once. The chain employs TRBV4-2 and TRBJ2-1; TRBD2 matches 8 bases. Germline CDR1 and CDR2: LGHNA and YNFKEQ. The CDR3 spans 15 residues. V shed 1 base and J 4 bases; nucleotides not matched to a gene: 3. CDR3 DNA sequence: TGTGCCAGCAGCCAAGTGAGCGGGGGATACAATGAGCAGTTCTTC. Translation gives CASSQVSGGYNEQFF.

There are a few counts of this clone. In DNA form, the CDR3 reads TGTGCCAGTAGTATTGGGACAGGGGTTCAGCCCCAGCATTTT. Encoded protein: CASSIGTGVQPQHF. The chain combines TRBV19 with TRBJ1-5; TRBD1 agrees at 10 bases. The CDR3 is 14 amino acids. Germline V CDR1 and CDR2: LNHDA, SQIVND (reference sequence). Unmatched junction bases numbered 2, after V lost 3 bases and J lost 6 bases.

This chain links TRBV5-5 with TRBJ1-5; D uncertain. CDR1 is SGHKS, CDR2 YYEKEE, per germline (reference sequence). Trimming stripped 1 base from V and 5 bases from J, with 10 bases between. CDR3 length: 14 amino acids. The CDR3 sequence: CASSLFGGYQPQHF. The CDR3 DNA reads TGTGCCAGCAGCTTGTTCGGCGGATATCAGCCCCAGCATTTT.

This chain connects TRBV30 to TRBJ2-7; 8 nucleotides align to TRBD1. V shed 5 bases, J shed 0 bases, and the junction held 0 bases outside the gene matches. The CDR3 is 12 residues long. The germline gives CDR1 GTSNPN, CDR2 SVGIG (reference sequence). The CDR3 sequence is CAWGQGSYEQYF. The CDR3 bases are TGTGCCTGGGGACAGGGCTCCTACGAGCAGTACTTC.